One and the same sample provided the 7 T cell receptor beta chains below, sequenced in a study of blood T cell repertoires in COVID-19 (dated by TCRdb to 2020 to 2021). Library creation used the immunoSEQ multiplex PCR assay. TCRdb obtained this table from immuneACCESS and retained in-frame rearrangements with V and J assigned. These tables miss some clones; where compared with another copy, unresolved V genes account for less than half of the shortfall, and the remainder is unexplained. The sample table contains 200,000 to 250,000 clones; only one count was recorded for about 84% of them. The biggest ten clones account for 7.8% of the sample. What was sequenced was peripheral blood. The receptors were gathered from a woman older than 75 with COVID-19, enrolled during active disease.

This chain links TRBV2 with TRBJ1-3; no firm D call. CDR3 length: 14 residues. Germline V gene data show CDR1 as SNHLY and CDR2 as FYNNEI. With 7 bases removed from V and 1 base from J, the gap between germline ends came to 11 bases. The CDR3 nucleotides read TGTGCCAGCATGGCAGTTTCTTCTGGAAACACCATATATTTT. It specifies CASMAVSSGNTIYF.

The V gene is TRBV3-1 (or the pseudogene TRBV3-2), the J gene TRBJ2-3; tentative D call: TRBD2 (6 bases). There are 15 residues in the CDR3. V was shortened by 1 base and J by 7 bases, with 15 bases between the two germline ends. CDR1 LGHDT and CDR2 YNNKEL come from the germline V gene (reference sequence). The CDR3 DNA reads as TGTGCCAGCAGCCAAGTTGGGACGGCGGGAAATACGCAGTATTTT. Translation: CASSQVGTAGNTQYF.

This chain uses TRBV7-3 with TRBJ2-1; 10 bases agree with TRBD2. The CDR3 is made up of 14 amino acids. CDR1 is SGHTA and CDR2 is FQGTGA in the germline V gene. Losses at the gene ends were 11 bases for V and 7 bases for J; bases not matched to a gene: 11. The CDR3 DNA reads TGTGCCTGCTCCCCTAGCGGGAGAGGAAATGAGCAGTTCTTC. Translation: CACSPSGRGNEQFF.

The V call is TRBV2, the J call TRBJ2-1, with D perhaps TRBD2 (7 bases). This CDR3 comprises 15 residues. V lost 8 bases to trimming and J lost 3 bases, with 17 bases between them. The V gene's germline CDR1 is SNHLY and CDR2 FYNNEI. CDR3 loop: CASEGGAYNYNEQFF. DNA of the CDR3: TGTGCCAGCGAGGGGGGGGCATATAACTACAATGAGCAGTTCTTC.

The table lists this clone with a few counts. The chain carries TRBV19 and TRBJ2-7; D might be TRBD2 (7 bases). The V end lost 2 bases, the J end lost 3 bases, and 23 bases lay between the germline ends. Germline loops: CDR1 LNHDA, CDR2 SQIVND (reference sequence). The CDR3 length is 18 residues. The CDR3 sequence: CASSIQAPRGARSYEQYF. The CDR3 DNA reads TGTGCCAGTAGTATACAGGCCCCTCGGGGGGCTCGGAGCTACGAGCAGTACTTC.

This chain joins TRBV5-1 and TRBJ1-1, with D hard to call. With 3 bases removed from V and 1 base from J, the gap between germline ends came to 10 bases. Germline assignment: CDR1 SGHRS and CDR2 YFSETQ. There are 14 residues in the CDR3. CDR3 sequence (DNA): TGCGCCAGCAGCTCCCTGGAGGGGAACACTGAAGCTTTCTTT. It translates to CASSSLEGNTEAFF.

The J gene is TRBJ1-3, the V gene TRBV2; 7 nucleotides agree with TRBD1. The ends lost 6 bases at V and 1 base at J; junction bases unmatched: 6. The CDR3 spans 15 residues. The germline V gene has CDR1 SNHLY and CDR2 FYNNEI. CDR3: CASSVDRVSGNTIYF. As DNA, the CDR3 is TGTGCCAGCAGCGTCGACAGGGTGTCTGGAAACACCATATATTTT.